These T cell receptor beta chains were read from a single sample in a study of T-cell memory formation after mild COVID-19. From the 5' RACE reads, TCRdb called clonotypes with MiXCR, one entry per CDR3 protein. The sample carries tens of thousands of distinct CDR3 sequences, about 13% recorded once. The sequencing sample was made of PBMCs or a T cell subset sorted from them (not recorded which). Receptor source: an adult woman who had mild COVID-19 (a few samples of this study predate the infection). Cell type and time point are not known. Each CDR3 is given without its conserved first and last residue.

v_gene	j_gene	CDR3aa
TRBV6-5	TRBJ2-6	ASSYSGGAGANVLT
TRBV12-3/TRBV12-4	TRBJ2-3	ASSLTGGWGTDTQY
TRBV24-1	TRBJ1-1	ATSEGPGHTEAF
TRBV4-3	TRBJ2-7	ASSQGWPPETYEQY
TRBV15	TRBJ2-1	ATSGLAVNEQF
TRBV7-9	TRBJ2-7	ASSLGSPEQY
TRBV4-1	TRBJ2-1	ASSQEWADNEQF
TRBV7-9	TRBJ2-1	ASSDILSDNEQF
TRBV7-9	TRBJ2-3	ASSVLGGSTDTQY
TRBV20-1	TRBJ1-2	SARTLSGTGNYGYT
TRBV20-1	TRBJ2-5	SARDPRGLGETQY
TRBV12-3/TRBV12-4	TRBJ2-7	ASSLWGPFYEQY
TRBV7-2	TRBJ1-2	ATMAGGYGYT
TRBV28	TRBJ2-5	AGSWDRAKTQY
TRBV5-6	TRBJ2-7	ASSPAPEPTPAYEQY
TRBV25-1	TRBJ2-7	ASSDRGPSYEQY
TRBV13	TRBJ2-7	ASSLGPFRVRLDEQY
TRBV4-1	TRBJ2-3	ASSQATGYTDTQY
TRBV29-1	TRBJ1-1	SSLLAGRTEAF
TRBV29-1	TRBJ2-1	SVESGTRPYNEQF
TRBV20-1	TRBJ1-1	SARGFGGYTEAF
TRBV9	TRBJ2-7	ASSLGSGASYEQY
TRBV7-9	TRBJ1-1	ASSLGARAQPEAF
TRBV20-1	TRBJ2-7	SARDGTSGRYEQY
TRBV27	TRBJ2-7	ASSPRGGGSYEQY
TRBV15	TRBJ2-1	ATSSGGRAIYEQF
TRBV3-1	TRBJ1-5	ASSQEIGIRQPQH
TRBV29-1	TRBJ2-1	SVVAATAYNEQF
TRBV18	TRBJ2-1	ASSPPEEWDEQF
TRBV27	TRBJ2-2	ATRREATTGELF
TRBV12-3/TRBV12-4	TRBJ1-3	ASIPWGSFSGNTIY
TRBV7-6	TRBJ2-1	ASSLRIQGPEQF
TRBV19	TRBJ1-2	ASSIPEGYGYT
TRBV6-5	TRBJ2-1	ASRGLTRAYNEQF
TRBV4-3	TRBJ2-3	ASSQESGTGVQY
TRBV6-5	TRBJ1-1	ASSYEDQNTEAF
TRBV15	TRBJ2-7	ATSADRYRGSYEQY
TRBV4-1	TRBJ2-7	ASSQEQDRGGGYEQY
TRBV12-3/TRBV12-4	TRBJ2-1	ASSDAADFIQTSEQF
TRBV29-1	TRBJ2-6	SVMGQGPSGANVLT
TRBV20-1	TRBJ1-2	SARDAGQGVYGYT
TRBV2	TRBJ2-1	ASSVWTALAEQF
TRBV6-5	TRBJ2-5	ASSWGLAGDEETQY
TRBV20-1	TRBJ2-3	SARDIGGTSNPDTQY
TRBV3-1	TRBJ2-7	ASSQGQTYEQY
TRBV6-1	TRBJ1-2	ASSETPGEGDGYT
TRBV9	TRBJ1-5	ASSAGGSGQPQH
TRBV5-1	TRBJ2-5	ASSLTNDRYQETQY
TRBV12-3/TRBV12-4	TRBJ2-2	ASSPGTARNTGELF
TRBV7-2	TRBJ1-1	ASSADVQGAGYTEAF
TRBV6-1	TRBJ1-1	ASSEAWGLNTEAF
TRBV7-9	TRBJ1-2	ASSLSFRGSYGYT
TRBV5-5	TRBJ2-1	ASSLSGLPSYNEQF
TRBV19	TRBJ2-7	ASSTRGLDEQY
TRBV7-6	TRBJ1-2	ASSLGTGNGYT
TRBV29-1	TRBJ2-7	SVGQGLDYEQY
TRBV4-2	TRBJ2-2	ASSQVADIWNTGELF
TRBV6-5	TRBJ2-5	ASSYRDRLETQY
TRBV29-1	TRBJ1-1	SPYRGTEAF